The T cell receptor beta chain described here comes from a study of cytomegalovirus exposure and HLA in healthy donors. Points from the study as a whole: Cytomegalovirus-associated status was assigned to about 150 TCR beta chains. Certain sequence variants were highly shared and formed a cluster, and this cluster was likely a sequencing artifact.

This CDR3 region has 15 residues. The germline CDR1 and CDR2 sequences are MNHEY and SVGAGI. Deletions cut 7 bases from V and 0 bases from J, with 13 bases between. This clone has only a few counts. Its antigen is not identified. With 60 Vbeta and 13 Jbeta primers, the PCR was carried out. Clones were sequenced by immunoSEQ multiplex PCR, and TCRdb holds only the in-frame ones, with some missing. Of around 200,000 clones listed, around 89% are singletons. Material for sequencing was PBMCs. The chain recombines TRBV6-5 with TRBJ1-5; TRBD1 is a possible D gene (6 bases). This TCR was sampled from a woman between 18 and 29 years old in good health and CMV-seronegative. The CDR3 nucleotides are TGTGCCAGCACCATGGACAGTAATAGCAATCAGCCCCAGCATTTT. Its protein product is CASTMDSNSNQPQHF.